This T cell receptor beta chain stems from a study of CD8 T cells in Susac syndrome. Peripheral blood CD8+ and CD4+ T cells were profiled by TCR beta sequencing. Fulfillment of recently defined diagnostic criteria for definite or probable disease was shown by the patients with Susac syndrome. This CDR3 has 15 residues. Trimming took off 1 base at V and 2 bases at J, with 9 bases between the two ends. The germline gives CDR1 LGHDT, CDR2 YNNKEL (reference sequence). The authors reverse transcribed roughly 0.5 to 1 ug RNA with random hexamers. A multiplex approach, immunoSEQ multiplex PCR, amplified TCR beta CDR3 across 54 Vbeta and 13 Jbeta. TCRdb processed the immunoSEQ multiplex PCR reads anew with MiXCR; each CDR3 protein has one entry. The table lists about 160,000 distinct CDR3 sequences, roughly 95% of them singletons.

The receptor was derived from a human donor with Susac syndrome. Sequenced: CD4+ T cells from PBMCs. The chain carries TRBV3-1 and TRBJ1-5; possibly TRBD1 for D (6 bases). The CDR3 reads CASSQGPGGNQPQHF. CDR3 in DNA: TGTGCCAGCAGCCAAGGGCCAGGGGGCAATCAGCCCCAGCATTTT.